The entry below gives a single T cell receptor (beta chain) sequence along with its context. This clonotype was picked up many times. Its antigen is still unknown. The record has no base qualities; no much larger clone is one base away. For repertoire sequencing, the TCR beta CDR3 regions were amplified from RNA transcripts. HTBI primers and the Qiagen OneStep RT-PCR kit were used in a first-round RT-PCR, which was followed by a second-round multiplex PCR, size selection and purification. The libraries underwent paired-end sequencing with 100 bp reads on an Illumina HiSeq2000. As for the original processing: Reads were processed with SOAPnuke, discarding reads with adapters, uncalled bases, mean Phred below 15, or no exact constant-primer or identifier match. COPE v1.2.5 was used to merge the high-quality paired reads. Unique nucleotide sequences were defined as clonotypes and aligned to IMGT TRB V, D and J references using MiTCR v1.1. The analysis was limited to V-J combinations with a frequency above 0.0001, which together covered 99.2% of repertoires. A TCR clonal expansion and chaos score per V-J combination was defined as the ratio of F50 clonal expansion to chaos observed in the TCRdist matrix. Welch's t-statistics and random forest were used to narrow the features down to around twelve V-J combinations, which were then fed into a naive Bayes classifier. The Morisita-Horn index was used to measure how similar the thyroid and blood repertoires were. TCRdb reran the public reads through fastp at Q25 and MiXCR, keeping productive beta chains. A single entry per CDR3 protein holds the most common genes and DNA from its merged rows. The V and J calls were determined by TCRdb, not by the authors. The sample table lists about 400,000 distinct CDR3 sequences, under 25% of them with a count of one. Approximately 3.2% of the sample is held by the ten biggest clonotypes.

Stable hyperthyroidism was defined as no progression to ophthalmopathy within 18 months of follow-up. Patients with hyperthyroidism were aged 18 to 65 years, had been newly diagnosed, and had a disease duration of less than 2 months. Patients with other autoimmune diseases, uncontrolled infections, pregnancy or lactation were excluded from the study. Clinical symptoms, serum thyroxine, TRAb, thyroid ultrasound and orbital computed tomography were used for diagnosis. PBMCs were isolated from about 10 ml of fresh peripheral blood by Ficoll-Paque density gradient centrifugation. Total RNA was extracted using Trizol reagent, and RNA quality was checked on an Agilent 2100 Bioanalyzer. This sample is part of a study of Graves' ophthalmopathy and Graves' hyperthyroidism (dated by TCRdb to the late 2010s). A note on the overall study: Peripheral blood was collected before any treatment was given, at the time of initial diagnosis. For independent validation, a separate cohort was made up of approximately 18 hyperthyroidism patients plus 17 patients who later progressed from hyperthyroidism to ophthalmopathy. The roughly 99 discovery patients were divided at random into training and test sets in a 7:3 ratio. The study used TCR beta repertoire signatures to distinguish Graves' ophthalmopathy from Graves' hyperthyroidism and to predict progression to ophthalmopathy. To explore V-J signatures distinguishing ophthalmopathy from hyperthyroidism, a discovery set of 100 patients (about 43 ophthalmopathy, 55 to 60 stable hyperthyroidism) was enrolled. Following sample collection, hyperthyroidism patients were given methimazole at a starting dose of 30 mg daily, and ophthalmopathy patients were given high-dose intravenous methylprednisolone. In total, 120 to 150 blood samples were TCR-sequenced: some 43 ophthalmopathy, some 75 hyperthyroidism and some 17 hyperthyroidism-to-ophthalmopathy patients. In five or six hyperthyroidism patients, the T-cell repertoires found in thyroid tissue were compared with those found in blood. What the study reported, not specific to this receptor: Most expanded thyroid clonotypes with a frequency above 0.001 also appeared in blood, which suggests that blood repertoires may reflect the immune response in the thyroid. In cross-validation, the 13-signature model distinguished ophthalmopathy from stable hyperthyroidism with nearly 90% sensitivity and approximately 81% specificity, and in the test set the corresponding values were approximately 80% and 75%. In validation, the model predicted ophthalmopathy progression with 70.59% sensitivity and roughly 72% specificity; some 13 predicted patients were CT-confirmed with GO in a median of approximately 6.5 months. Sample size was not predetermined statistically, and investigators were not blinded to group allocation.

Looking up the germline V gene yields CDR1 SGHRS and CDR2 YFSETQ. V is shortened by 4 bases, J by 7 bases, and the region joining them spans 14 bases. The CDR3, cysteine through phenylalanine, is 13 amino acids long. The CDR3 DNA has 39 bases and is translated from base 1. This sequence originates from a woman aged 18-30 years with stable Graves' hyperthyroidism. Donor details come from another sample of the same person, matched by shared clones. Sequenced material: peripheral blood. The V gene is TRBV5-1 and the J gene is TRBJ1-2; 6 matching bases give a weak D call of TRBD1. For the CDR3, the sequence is CASSPGAGVGYTF. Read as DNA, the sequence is TGCGCCAGCAGCCCAGGCGCAGGGGTTGGCTACACCTTC.